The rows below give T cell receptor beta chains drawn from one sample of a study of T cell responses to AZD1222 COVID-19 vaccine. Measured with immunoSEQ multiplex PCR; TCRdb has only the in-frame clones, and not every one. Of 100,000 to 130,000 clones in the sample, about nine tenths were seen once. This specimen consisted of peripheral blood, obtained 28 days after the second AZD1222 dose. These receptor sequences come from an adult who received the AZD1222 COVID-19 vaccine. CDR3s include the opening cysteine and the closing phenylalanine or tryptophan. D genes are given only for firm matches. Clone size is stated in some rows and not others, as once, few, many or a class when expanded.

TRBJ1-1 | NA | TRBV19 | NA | CASKRAGGMNTEAFF | TGTGCCAGTAAACGGGCAGGAGGCATGAACACTGAAGCTTTCTTT
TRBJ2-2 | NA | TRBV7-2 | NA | CASSLVRQGGTGELFF | TGTGCCAGCAGCTTAGTTCGACAGGGAGGCACCGGGGAGCTGTTTTTT
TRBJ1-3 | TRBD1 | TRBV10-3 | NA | CAISSRDSGNTIYF | TGTGCCATCAGTTCTCGGGACAGTGGAAACACCATATATTTT
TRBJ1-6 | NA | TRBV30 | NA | CAWMVSPLHF | TGTGCCTGGATGGTTTCACCCCTCCACTTT
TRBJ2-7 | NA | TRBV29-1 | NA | CSVTRDRQSSYEQYF | TGCAGCGTGACCCGGGACCGTCAGAGCTCCTACGAGCAGTACTTC
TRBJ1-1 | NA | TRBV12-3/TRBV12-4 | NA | CASSPVPNTEAFF | TGTGCCAGCAGCCCGGTACCGAACACTGAAGCTTTCTTT
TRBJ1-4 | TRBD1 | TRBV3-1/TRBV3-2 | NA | CASSPGTGFEKLFF | TGTGCCAGCAGCCCCGGGACAGGGTTTGAAAAACTGTTTTTT
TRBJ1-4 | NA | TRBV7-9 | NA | CASSLIGDVSFATNEKLFF | TGTGCCAGCAGCTTAATCGGCGACGTATCTTTTGCAACTAATGAAAAACTGTTTTTT
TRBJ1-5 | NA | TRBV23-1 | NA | CASSQSVGARSQPQHF | TGCGCCAGCAGTCAATCGGTGGGGGCGCGGAGTCAGCCCCAGCATTTT
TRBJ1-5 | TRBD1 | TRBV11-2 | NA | CASSSPGQGWGSNQPQHF | TGTGCCAGCAGCTCGCCGGGACAGGGTTGGGGGAGCAATCAGCCCCAGCATTTT
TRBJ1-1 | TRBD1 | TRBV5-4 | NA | CASSSRTGNTEAFF | TGTGCCAGCAGCTCCCGGACAGGGAACACTGAAGCTTTCTTT
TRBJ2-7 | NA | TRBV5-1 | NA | CASSSRGADYEQYF | TGCGCCAGCAGCTCCAGGGGGGCCGACTACGAGCAGTACTTC
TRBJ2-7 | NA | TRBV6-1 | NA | CASSERGAPSSYEQYF | TGTGCCAGCAGTGAACGGGGGGCCCCGAGCTCCTACGAGCAGTACTTC
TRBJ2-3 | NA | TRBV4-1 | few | CASSQVQSGTDTQYF | TGCGCCAGCAGCCAAGTGCAGAGCGGCACAGATACGCAGTATTTT
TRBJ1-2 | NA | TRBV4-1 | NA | CASSHGRTAYGYTF | TGCGCCAGCAGCCACGGACGGACGGCTTATGGCTACACCTTC
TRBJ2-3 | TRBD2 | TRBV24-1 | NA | CATSDPSGSTDTQYF | TGTGCCACCAGTGATCCTAGCGGAAGCACAGATACGCAGTATTTT
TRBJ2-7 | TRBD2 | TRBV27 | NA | CASSSRLAETTRQYF | TGTGCCAGCAGTTCCCGACTAGCGGAAACTACGAGGCAGTACTTC
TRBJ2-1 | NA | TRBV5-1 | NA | CASSPQGLGGNEQFF | TGCGCCAGCAGCCCTCAGGGATTAGGGGGGAATGAGCAGTTCTTC
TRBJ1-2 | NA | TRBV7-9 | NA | CASSSPDQGNYGYTF | TGTGCCAGCAGCTCCCCAGATCAGGGGAACTATGGCTACACCTTC
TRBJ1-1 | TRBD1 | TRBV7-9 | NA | CASTVDRAGTEAFF | TGTGCCAGCACCGTAGACAGGGCGGGCACTGAAGCTTTCTTT
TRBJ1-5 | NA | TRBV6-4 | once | CASASGWDQPQHF | TGTGCCAGCGCCTCGGGGTGGGATCAGCCCCAGCATTTT
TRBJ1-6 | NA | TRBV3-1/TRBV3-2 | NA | CASSQDRYNSPLHF | TGTGCCAGCAGCCAGGACAGATATAATTCACCCCTCCACTTT
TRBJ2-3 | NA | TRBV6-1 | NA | CASSEPTDTQYF | TGTGCCAGCAGTGAACCGACAGATACGCAGTATTTT
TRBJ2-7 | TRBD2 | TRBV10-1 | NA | CASRRPGLADHKSYEQYF | TGCGCCAGCAGGAGGCCGGGACTAGCGGACCACAAATCCTACGAGCAGTACTTC
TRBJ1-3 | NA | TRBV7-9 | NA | CASEDTGNTIYF | TGTGCCAGCGAAGACACAGGAAACACCATATATTTT
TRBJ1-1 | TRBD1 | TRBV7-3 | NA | CASSLTKAGGTEAFF | TGTGCCAGCAGCTTAACAAAAGCAGGGGGCACTGAAGCTTTCTTT
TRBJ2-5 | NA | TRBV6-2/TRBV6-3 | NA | CASSYSRFQETQYF | TGTGCCAGCAGTTACTCGAGGTTTCAAGAGACCCAGTACTTC
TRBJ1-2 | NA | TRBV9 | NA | CASSVGPGGNYGYTF | TGTGCCAGCAGCGTAGGCCCGGGGGGTAACTATGGCTACACCTTC
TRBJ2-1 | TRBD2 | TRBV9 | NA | CASSVQREDYNEQFF | TGTGCCAGCAGCGTACAGCGGGAGGACTACAATGAGCAGTTCTTC
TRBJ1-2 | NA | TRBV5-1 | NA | CASSLVAEYGYTF | TGCGCCAGCAGCTTGGTAGCTGAGTATGGCTACACCTTC
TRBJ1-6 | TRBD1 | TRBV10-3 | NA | CATGQGNSPLHF | TGTGCCACCGGACAGGGGAATTCACCCCTCCACTTT
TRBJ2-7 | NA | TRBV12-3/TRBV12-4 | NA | CASSLTERKYF | TGTGCCAGCAGCCTTACAGAACGGAAGTACTTC
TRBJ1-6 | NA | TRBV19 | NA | CASSIESSYNSPLHF | TGTGCCAGTAGTATCGAGAGCTCCTATAATTCACCCCTCCACTTT
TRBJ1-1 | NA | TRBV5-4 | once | CASSLHVSDYEAFF | TGTGCCAGCAGCTTGCATGTTTCTGATTATGAAGCTTTCTTT
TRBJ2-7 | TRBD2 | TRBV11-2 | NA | CASRNWGGEAYEQYF | TGTGCCAGCAGAAACTGGGGAGGGGAAGCCTACGAGCAGTACTTC
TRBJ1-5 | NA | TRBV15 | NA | CATSRKFNQPQHF | TGTGCCACCAGCAGAAAGTTCAATCAGCCCCAGCATTTT
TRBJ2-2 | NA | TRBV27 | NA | CASSSQGGTNTGELFF | TGTGCCAGCAGTTCCCAGGGTGGGACGAACACCGGGGAGCTGTTTTTT
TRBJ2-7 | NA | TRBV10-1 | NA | CASSESTVGYEQYF | TGCGCCAGCAGTGAGTCGACCGTAGGCTACGAGCAGTACTTC
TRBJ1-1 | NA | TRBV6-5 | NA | CASSRRDTEAFF | TGTGCCAGCAGCCGGAGGGACACTGAAGCTTTCTTT
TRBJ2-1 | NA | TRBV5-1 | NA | CASSSQVSIYNEQFF | TGCGCCAGCAGCTCCCAAGTTTCCATCTACAATGAGCAGTTCTTC
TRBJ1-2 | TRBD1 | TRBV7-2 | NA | CASSSGGYGYTF | TGTGCCAGCAGCTCAGGGGGCTATGGCTACACCTTC